A single T cell receptor beta chain is shown here with its context. Its specificity is not known. General observations from the study: Greatest tumor Treg TCR overlap was with tumor naive CD4+ cells.

V shed 7 bases and J shed 2 bases, with 17 bases lying between them. CDR3 length: 14 amino acids. The germline gives CDR1 DFQATT, CDR2 SNEGSKA (reference sequence). TCRdb passed the 5' RACE reads through MiXCR, listing each CDR3 protein once. The table records approximately 11,000 distinct CDR3 sequences, more than 45% of them present only once. Material for sequencing was tumor-infiltrating naive CD4+ T cells sorted from the breast tumor. Subset noted: naive CD4+ T cells, CD4+CD45RA+CD25-. V usage is TRBV20-1 and J usage is TRBJ2-5, with D possibly TRBD1 on 6 matching bases. This TCR derives from a female donor with breast cancer. The CDR3 region has the DNA TGCAGTGACAGACCAACAGGGCGTCAAGAGACCCAGTACTTC. This codes for CSDRPTGRQETQYF.